The rows below give T cell receptor beta chains drawn from one sample of a study of T cells in Graves' hyperthyroidism and ophthalmopathy. MiXCR, run by TCRdb on the multiplex PCR reads, gives a single entry per CDR3 protein. In the table there are approximately 870,000 distinct CDR3 sequences, approximately 40% of which are singletons. Input material: blood. The receptors were gathered from a man aged 18 to 30 with Graves' hyperthyroidism. Both conserved end residues are part of each CDR3. Each record gives: CDR3 protein, CDR3 DNA, D gene, clone size, V gene, J gene. D genes are given only for firm matches. Not all rows give a size; the values are once, few, many and, for expanded clones, a class.

cdr3_aa: CASSHSGGGAFF; cdr3_nt: TGTGCCAGCAGCCACTCCGGTGGAGGAGCTTTCTTT; d_call: .; clone_size: .; v_call: TRBV6-6; j_call: TRBJ1-1
cdr3_aa: CASDSGTGNEKLFF; cdr3_nt: TGTGCCAGCGACTCCGGGACGGGCAATGAAAAACTGTTTTTT; d_call: .; clone_size: .; v_call: TRBV5-5; j_call: TRBJ1-4
cdr3_aa: CASSFSGAEQYF; cdr3_nt: TGCGCCAGCAGCTTTTCAGGGGCCGAGCAGTACTTC; d_call: .; clone_size: many; v_call: TRBV5-1; j_call: TRBJ2-7
cdr3_aa: CASSLRAVNTEAFF; cdr3_nt: TGCGCCAGCAGCTTGAGGGCCGTGAACACTGAAGCTTTCTTT; d_call: .; clone_size: many; v_call: TRBV5-1; j_call: TRBJ1-1
cdr3_aa: CSARDLDTEAFF; cdr3_nt: TGCAGTGCTAGAGATTTAGACACTGAAGCTTTCTTT; d_call: .; clone_size: many; v_call: TRBV20-1; j_call: TRBJ1-1
cdr3_aa: CSAPDRLKAVGETQYF; cdr3_nt: TGCAGTGCTCCGGACCGCCTCAAGGCTGTGGGAGAGACCCAGTACTTC; d_call: .; clone_size: .; v_call: TRBV20-1; j_call: TRBJ2-5
cdr3_aa: CASSLSYRATEAFF; cdr3_nt: TGTGCCAGCAGCCTTTCCTACAGGGCCACTGAAGCTTTCTTT; d_call: .; clone_size: many; v_call: TRBV7-2; j_call: TRBJ1-1
cdr3_aa: CSALRDRAYSNQPQHF; cdr3_nt: TGCAGTGCTCTCCGGGACAGAGCCTATAGCAATCAGCCCCAGCATTTT; d_call: TRBD1; clone_size: many; v_call: TRBV20-1; j_call: TRBJ1-5
cdr3_aa: CSARRTGTTGYTF; cdr3_nt: TGCAGTGCTAGACGTACAGGGACTACGGGCTACACCTTC; d_call: .; clone_size: many; v_call: TRBV20-1; j_call: TRBJ1-2
cdr3_aa: CAYLSGNTGEQYF; cdr3_nt: TGTGCCTACCTTAGCGGGAACACCGGGGAGCAGTACTTC; d_call: TRBD2; clone_size: .; v_call: TRBV7-2; j_call: TRBJ2-7
cdr3_aa: CASRKDGAGTQYF; cdr3_nt: TGTGCCAGCAGAAAAGACGGCGCGGGGACCCAGTACTTC; d_call: .; clone_size: .; v_call: TRBV28; j_call: TRBJ2-5
cdr3_aa: CASSFTGGAGTGELFF; cdr3_nt: TGTGCCAGCAGCTTCACAGGGGGCGCCGGCACCGGGGAGCTGTTTTTT; d_call: TRBD1; clone_size: few; v_call: TRBV7-9; j_call: TRBJ2-2
cdr3_aa: CASSVDRDRPVFF; cdr3_nt: TGTGCCAGCAGCGTAGATCGAGACAGGCCCGTCTTCTTT; d_call: .; clone_size: many; v_call: TRBV9; j_call: TRBJ1-1
cdr3_aa: CASSPRAAMNTEAFF; cdr3_nt: TGTGCCAGCAGCCCTAGGGCCGCTATGAACACTGAAGCTTTCTTT; d_call: .; clone_size: .; v_call: TRBV6-6; j_call: TRBJ1-1
cdr3_aa: CASSSSGTGDRYTF; cdr3_nt: TGTGCCAGTAGTAGCAGTGGGACAGGGGACCGCTACACCTTC; d_call: TRBD1; clone_size: .; v_call: TRBV19; j_call: TRBJ1-2
cdr3_aa: CASSQEGVPPETQYF; cdr3_nt: TGCGCCAGCAGCCAAGAGGGAGTCCCTCCGGAGACCCAGTACTTC; d_call: .; clone_size: .; v_call: TRBV4-1; j_call: TRBJ2-5
cdr3_aa: CASSQSEQSYEQYF; cdr3_nt: TGCGCCAGCAGCCAATCAGAACAGTCCTACGAGCAGTACTTC; d_call: .; clone_size: many; v_call: TRBV4-1; j_call: TRBJ2-7
cdr3_aa: CASSEDQDYEQYF; cdr3_nt: TGTGCCAGCAGTGAAGATCAAGACTACGAGCAGTACTTC; d_call: .; clone_size: once; v_call: TRBV2; j_call: TRBJ2-7
cdr3_aa: CASVGDTQYF; cdr3_nt: TGTGCCAGCGTCGGAGATACGCAGTATTTT; d_call: .; clone_size: .; v_call: TRBV2; j_call: TRBJ2-3
cdr3_aa: CASNPDGGNTIYF; cdr3_nt: TGTGCCAGCAACCCGGACGGGGGAAACACCATATATTTT; d_call: .; clone_size: .; v_call: TRBV6-2/TRBV6-3; j_call: TRBJ1-3
cdr3_aa: CSAQDRIYGYTF; cdr3_nt: TGCAGCGCCCAAGACAGGATCTATGGCTACACCTTC; d_call: .; clone_size: many; v_call: TRBV29-1; j_call: TRBJ1-2
cdr3_aa: CASRGSWETQYF; cdr3_nt: TGTGCCAGCAGAGGGTCCTGGGAGACCCAGTACTTC; d_call: .; clone_size: .; v_call: TRBV9; j_call: TRBJ2-5
cdr3_aa: CSASGRGIGTGELFF; cdr3_nt: TGCAGTGCTAGTGGCAGGGGAATAGGCACCGGGGAGCTGTTTTTT; d_call: .; clone_size: few; v_call: TRBV20-1; j_call: TRBJ2-2
cdr3_aa: CASSLDLSGPGSPLHF; cdr3_nt: TGTGCCAGCAGCTTGGACTTGTCCGGACCCGGGTCACCCCTCCACTTT; d_call: .; clone_size: many; v_call: TRBV7-9; j_call: TRBJ1-6
cdr3_aa: CATKGLRGANVLTF; cdr3_nt: TGTGCCACCAAGGGCCTCCGGGGGGCCAACGTCCTGACTTTC; d_call: .; clone_size: many; v_call: TRBV15; j_call: TRBJ2-6
cdr3_aa: CASSPGRLGSPLHF; cdr3_nt: TGCGCCAGCAGCCCGGGACGGTTAGGGTCACCCCTCCACTTT; d_call: .; clone_size: few; v_call: TRBV5-1; j_call: TRBJ1-6
cdr3_aa: CASSPYIEGPSYEQYF; cdr3_nt: TGTGCCAGCAGTCCCTACATCGAGGGACCCTCCTACGAGCAGTACTTC; d_call: .; clone_size: few; v_call: TRBV10-3; j_call: TRBJ2-7
cdr3_aa: CASSLTPGSSGYTF; cdr3_nt: TGCGCCAGCAGCTTAACTCCAGGGTCTTCGGGCTACACCTTC; d_call: .; clone_size: many; v_call: TRBV5-1; j_call: TRBJ1-2
cdr3_aa: CASSRLDGRVETQYF; cdr3_nt: TGCGCCAGCAGCCGCCTGGATGGGAGAGTGGAGACCCAGTACTTC; d_call: .; clone_size: .; v_call: TRBV5-8; j_call: TRBJ2-5
cdr3_aa: CASSLVPTSNQPQHF; cdr3_nt: TGCGCCAGCAGCTTGGTACCTACTAGCAATCAGCCCCAGCATTTT; d_call: .; clone_size: .; v_call: TRBV5-1; j_call: TRBJ1-5
cdr3_aa: CASSVQTAIAFF; cdr3_nt: TGTGCCAGCAGTGTTCAGACCGCAATAGCTTTCTTT; d_call: .; clone_size: many; v_call: TRBV2; j_call: TRBJ1-1
cdr3_aa: CASSLGMTSGGAGETQYF; cdr3_nt: TGTGCCAGCAGCTTGGGGATGACTAGCGGGGGGGCCGGAGAGACCCAGTACTTC; d_call: TRBD2; clone_size: many; v_call: TRBV7-8; j_call: TRBJ2-5
cdr3_aa: CASSSQTGSSYEQYF; cdr3_nt: TGTGCCAGCAGTTCACAGACAGGGAGCTCCTACGAGCAGTACTTC; d_call: TRBD1; clone_size: .; v_call: TRBV6-5; j_call: TRBJ2-7
cdr3_aa: CASDGLMNTEAFF; cdr3_nt: TGTGCCAGCGACGGTCTCATGAACACTGAAGCTTTCTTT; d_call: .; clone_size: many; v_call: TRBV2; j_call: TRBJ1-1
cdr3_aa: CSVAGGDYGYTF; cdr3_nt: TGCAGCGTGGCAGGGGGTGACTATGGCTACACCTTC; d_call: TRBD1; clone_size: many; v_call: TRBV29-1; j_call: TRBJ1-2
cdr3_aa: CSTQRGARTNYGYTF; cdr3_nt: TGCAGTACCCAGAGGGGCGCTAGGACTAACTATGGCTACACCTTC; d_call: .; clone_size: once; v_call: TRBV20-1; j_call: TRBJ1-2
cdr3_aa: CASSQTSGTGTYEQYF; cdr3_nt: TGTGCCAGTAGCCAAACCTCCGGGACAGGGACCTACGAGCAGTACTTC; d_call: TRBD1; clone_size: few; v_call: TRBV19; j_call: TRBJ2-7
cdr3_aa: CAISDLLRGVDTEAFF; cdr3_nt: TGTGCCATCAGTGATTTGTTGAGGGGCGTAGACACTGAAGCTTTCTTT; d_call: .; clone_size: many; v_call: TRBV10-3; j_call: TRBJ1-1
cdr3_aa: CASRPGQGGIEKLFF; cdr3_nt: TGTGCCAGCAGGCCCGGACAGGGGGGAATCGAAAAACTGTTTTTT; d_call: TRBD1; clone_size: .; v_call: TRBV6-1; j_call: TRBJ1-4
cdr3_aa: CAISDSRDSSYEQYF; cdr3_nt: TGTGCCATCAGTGACAGTCGAGACAGCTCCTACGAGCAGTACTTC; d_call: .; clone_size: many; v_call: TRBV10-3; j_call: TRBJ2-7
cdr3_aa: CAISAGTGGFGNVLTF; cdr3_nt: TGTGCCATCAGCGCCGGGACAGGGGGGTTCGGCAACGTCCTGACTTTC; d_call: TRBD1; clone_size: .; v_call: TRBV10-3; j_call: TRBJ2-6
cdr3_aa: CASSREGASYEQYF; cdr3_nt: TGCGCCAGCAGCCGAGAAGGGGCATCCTACGAGCAGTACTTC; d_call: .; clone_size: .; v_call: TRBV4-1; j_call: TRBJ2-7
cdr3_aa: CASSYAAVRDEQYF; cdr3_nt: TGTGCCAGCAGTTACGCGGCGGTTCGGGACGAGCAGTACTTC; d_call: .; clone_size: .; v_call: TRBV12-3/TRBV12-4; j_call: TRBJ2-7